This TCR beta chain was identified in a study of post-analysis software for immune sequencing data. Study-wide background: Clinical courses comprised relapsing-remitting, secondary progressive and progressive-relapsing multiple sclerosis.

CDR3 length: 16 amino acids. Looked up from germline, CDR1 is MDHEN and CDR2 is SYDVKM. Trimming left V 4 bases short and J 0 bases short, with 16 bases between. The study's findings and limits: Controls had lower frequencies than patients of about 5 TRBV segments, which included TRBV5-6, TRBV5-1 and TRBV20-1.

The TCR beta cDNA libraries contained unique molecular identifiers. Some 500,000 cDNA molecules were obtained from roughly 0.93 to 9.6 million T cells. TCRdb reprocessed the PCR reads with MiXCR, giving one entry per CDR3 protein. The sample yields some 500,000 distinct CDR3 sequences, under 55% seen once. Concerning this clonotype itself: The antigen remains unidentified.

Material for sequencing was blood. The sequence derives from a girl under 18 with multiple sclerosis. The chain has TRBV28 and TRBJ2-7, with D possibly being TRBD1 (6 bases). The CDR3 coding sequence is TGTGCCAGCAGTTCCTCCTGGACAGCGTTCTCCTACGAGCAGTACTTC. It specifies CASSSSWTAFSYEQYF.